Reported below is one T cell receptor (beta chain). As yet, its antigen is unknown. The source of the sample is a study of OX40 agonist ivuxolimab in advanced cancers. Study as a whole: The patients' treatment was ivuxolimab, an agonistic anti-OX40 (CD134) antibody. Findings and caveats of the study: Specificity for antigen went undetermined in the expanded peripheral T cells.

In germline, CDR1 is SGHTA, CDR2 FQGNSA. Trimming left V 9 bases short and J 1 base short, with 12 bases between. The CDR3 length is 13 residues. Measured with immunoSEQ multiplex PCR; TCRdb has only the in-frame clones, and not every one. The sample holds around 37,000 clones, roughly 91% seen once. The source material was CD4+ or CD8+ T cells sorted from blood, sampled in a trial of the OX40 agonist ivuxolimab. This rearrangement joins TRBV7-2 to TRBJ1-1; the D is unclear. The clonotype was recovered from an adult with an advanced solid tumor such as melanoma, head and neck, liver or kidney cancer. The CDR3 loop is CARSGITNTEAFF. In nucleotides, the CDR3 is TGTGCCAGATCTGGCATCACGAACACTGAAGCTTTCTTT.